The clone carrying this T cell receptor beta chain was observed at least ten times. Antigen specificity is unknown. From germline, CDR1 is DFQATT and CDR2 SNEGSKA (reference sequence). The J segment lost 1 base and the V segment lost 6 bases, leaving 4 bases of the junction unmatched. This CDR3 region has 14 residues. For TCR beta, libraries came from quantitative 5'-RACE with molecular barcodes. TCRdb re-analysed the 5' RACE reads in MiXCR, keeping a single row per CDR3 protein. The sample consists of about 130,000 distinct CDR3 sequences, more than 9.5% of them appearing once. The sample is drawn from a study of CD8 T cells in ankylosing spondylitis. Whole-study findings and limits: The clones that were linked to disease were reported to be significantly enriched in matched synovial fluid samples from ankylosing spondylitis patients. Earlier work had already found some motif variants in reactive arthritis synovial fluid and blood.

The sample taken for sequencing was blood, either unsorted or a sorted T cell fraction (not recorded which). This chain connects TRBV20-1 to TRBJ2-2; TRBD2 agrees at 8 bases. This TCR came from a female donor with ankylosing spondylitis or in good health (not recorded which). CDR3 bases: TGCAGTGCAGGGGCGGGGGGGAACACCGGGGAGCTGTTTTTT. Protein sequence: CSAGAGGNTGELFF.